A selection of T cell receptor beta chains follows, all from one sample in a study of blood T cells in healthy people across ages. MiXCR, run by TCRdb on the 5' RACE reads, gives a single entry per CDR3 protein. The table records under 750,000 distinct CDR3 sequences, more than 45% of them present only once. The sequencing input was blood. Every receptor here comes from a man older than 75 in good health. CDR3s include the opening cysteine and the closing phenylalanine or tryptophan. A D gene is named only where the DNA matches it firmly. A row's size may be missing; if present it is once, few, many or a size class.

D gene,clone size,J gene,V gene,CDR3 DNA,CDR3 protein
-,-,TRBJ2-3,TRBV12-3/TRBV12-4,TGTGCCGGCACCCATAGCAGAATCACGGATACGCAGTATTTT,CAGTHSRITDTQYF
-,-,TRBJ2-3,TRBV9,TGTGCCAGCAGCCCCACCGGGGGCGGGGATACGCAGTATTTT,CASSPTGGGDTQYF
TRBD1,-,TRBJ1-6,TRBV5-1,TGCGCCAGCAGCACCGACAGGGGTAATTCACCCCTCCACTTT,CASSTDRGNSPLHF
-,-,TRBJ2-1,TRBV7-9,TGTGCCAGCAGCTTGAAGCCAGGGTCTAGCTCCTACAAGGAGCAGTTCTTC,CASSLKPGSSSYKEQFF
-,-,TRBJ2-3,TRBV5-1,TGCGCCAGCAGCTATAGGGACTCCACGAACGCAGATACGCAGTATTTT,CASSYRDSTNADTQYF
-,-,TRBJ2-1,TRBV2,TGTGCCAGCAGTGCTCCCGGGGGCCGTTTTTACAATGAGCAGTTCTTC,CASSAPGGRFYNEQFF
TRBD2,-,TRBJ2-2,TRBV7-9,TGTGCCAGCAGCAACGCCCGGGGGGACACCGGGGAGCTGTTTTTT,CASSNARGDTGELFF
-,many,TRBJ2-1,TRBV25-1,TGTGCCAGCAGGCTTACAGGCGAGCAGTTCTTC,CASRLTGEQFF
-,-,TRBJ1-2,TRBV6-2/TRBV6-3,TGTGCCAGCAGCCAAAACTGGGGCTACACCTTC,CASSQNWGYTF
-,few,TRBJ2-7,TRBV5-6,TGTGCCAGCAGCCTAACCGGGGACGTCACCTACGAGCAGTACTTC,CASSLTGDVTYEQYF
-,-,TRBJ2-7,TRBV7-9,TGTGCCAGCAGCTCTGAGGGCACCCTCTACGAGCAGTACTTC,CASSSEGTLYEQYF
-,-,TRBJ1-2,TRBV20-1,TGCAGTGCTAGAGTTGGGGCCATGGTTCACGGCTACACCTTC,CSARVGAMVHGYTF
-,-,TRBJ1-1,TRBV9,TGTGCCAGCAGCGTAGACGGGGGCAGGACTGAAGCTTTCTTT,CASSVDGGRTEAFF
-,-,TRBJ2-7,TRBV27,TGTGCCAGCTCGCACGGCTTCTCCTACGAGCAGTACTTC,CASSHGFSYEQYF
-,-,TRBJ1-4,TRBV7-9,TGTTCCAGCAGCTTAGGGGTGGCAACTAATGAAAAACTGTTTTTT,CSSSLGVATNEKLFF
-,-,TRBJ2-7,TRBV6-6,TGTGCCAGCAGTTACTCGTACACGGAACCATCCTACGAGCAGTACTTC,CASSYSYTEPSYEQYF
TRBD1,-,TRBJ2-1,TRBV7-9,TGTGCCAGCAGCGCGGACAGGGTAAACAATGAGCAGTTCTTC,CASSADRVNNEQFF
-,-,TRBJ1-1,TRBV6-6,TGTGCCAGCAGTGACCGGAGTTTCACTGAAGCTTTCTTT,CASSDRSFTEAFF
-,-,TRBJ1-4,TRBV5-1,TGCGCCAGCAGCTTATCCCAGGGTGAAAAACTGTTTTTT,CASSLSQGEKLFF
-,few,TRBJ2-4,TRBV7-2,TGTGCCAGCAGCTTGAATTTCGTTGGCGCAACGTGGGACATTCAGTACTTC,CASSLNFVGATWDIQYF
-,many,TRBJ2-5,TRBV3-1,TGCGCCAGCAGCCAGGACGGGCAGACCCAGTACTTC,CASSQDGQTQYF
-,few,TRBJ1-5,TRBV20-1,TGCAGTGCCGGAGGTGGTGGCAATCAGCCCCAGCATTTT,CSAGGGGNQPQHF
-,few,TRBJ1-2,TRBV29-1,TGCAGCGTTCCCGCCGGCCCCCCCGGCGGCTACACCTTC,CSVPAGPPGGYTF
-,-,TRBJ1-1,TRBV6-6,TGTGCCAGCAGACCGGGCCGCCGGTGGGACACTGAAGCTTTCTTT,CASRPGRRWDTEAFF
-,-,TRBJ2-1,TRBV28,TGTGCCAGCAGGACCTCGACAGTGAATGAGCAGTTCTTC,CASRTSTVNEQFF
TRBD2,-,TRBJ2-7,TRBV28,TGTGCCAGCGGCCTAGCGGGAGGTTTATTCGAGCAGTACTTC,CASGLAGGLFEQYF
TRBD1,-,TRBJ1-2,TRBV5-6,TGTGCCAGCAGCCCGCTTGGGACAGGGATAAATTATGGCTACACCTTC,CASSPLGTGINYGYTF
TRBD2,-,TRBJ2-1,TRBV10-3,TGTGCCATCCTCCTGACTAGCGGGGAGAACAATGAGCAGTTCTTC,CAILLTSGENNEQFF
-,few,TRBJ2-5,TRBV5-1,TGCGCCAGCAGCTTCGCCAGTTTCCCGGAGACCCAGTACTTC,CASSFASFPETQYF
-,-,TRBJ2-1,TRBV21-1,TGTGCCAGCAGCAAAGCGGGTAGCGGGATCGGAAATGAGCAGTTCTTC,CASSKAGSGIGNEQFF
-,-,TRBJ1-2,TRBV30,TGTGCCTGGAGTGTACACTCAGCTGTCTATGGCTACACCTTC,CAWSVHSAVYGYTF
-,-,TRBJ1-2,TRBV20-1,TGCAGTGCTAGAGTCTCCAGAAACTATGGCTACACCTTC,CSARVSRNYGYTF
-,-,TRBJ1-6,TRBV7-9,TGTGCCAGCAGCGCAGGGACACTAAATTCACCCCTCCACTTT,CASSAGTLNSPLHF
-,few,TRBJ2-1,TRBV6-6,TGCGCCAGCAGTTATGTCGATGAGCAGTTCTTC,CASSYVDEQFF
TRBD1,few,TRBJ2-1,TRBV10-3,TGTGCCATCAGTAGACAGGGGTATGAGCAGTTCTTC,CAISRQGYEQFF
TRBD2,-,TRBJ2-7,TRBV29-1,TGCAGCGCCTGGGAGGGCTACAATGAGCAGTACTTC,CSAWEGYNEQYF
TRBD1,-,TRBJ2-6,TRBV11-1,TGTGCCAGCAGCGACAGGGGGTCCGGGGCCAACGTCCTGACTTTC,CASSDRGSGANVLTF
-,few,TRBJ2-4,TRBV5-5,TGTGCCAGCAGCTTGGTTGGGACGCAAGGACTAGCCAAAAACATTCAGTACTTC,CASSLVGTQGLAKNIQYF
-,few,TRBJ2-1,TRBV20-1,TGCAGTGCTAGAGCCGGAGGCCCCTACAATGAGCAGTTCTTC,CSARAGGPYNEQFF
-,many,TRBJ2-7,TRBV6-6,TGTGCCAGCAGTGCCACAGGACCTCTACAGTTCGAGCAGTACTTC,CASSATGPLQFEQYF
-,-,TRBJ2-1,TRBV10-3,TGTGCCATCAGTGATCACCTCTCCCCCTCGGAGGGCTATGAGCAGTTCTTC,CAISDHLSPSEGYEQFF
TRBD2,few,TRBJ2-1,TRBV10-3,TGTGCCATCAGTGAGATAGCGGGAGGTAGCAATGAGCAGTTCTTC,CAISEIAGGSNEQFF
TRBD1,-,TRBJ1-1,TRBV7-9,TGTGCCAGCAGCAAAAGAGACAGGGAGGCTGAAGCTTTCTTT,CASSKRDREAEAFF
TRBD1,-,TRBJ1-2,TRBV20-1,TGCAGTGCTCCCCGGACCGGGACAGGGGATGGCTACACCTTC,CSAPRTGTGDGYTF
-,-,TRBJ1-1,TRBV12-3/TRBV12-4,TGTGCCAGCAACCTTAGAAGTAACACTGAAGCTTTCTTT,CASNLRSNTEAFF
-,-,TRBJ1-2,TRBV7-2,TGTGCCAGCAGCCCAGGTCGTGGTGGCAGCTTTAACTATGGCTACACCTTC,CASSPGRGGSFNYGYTF
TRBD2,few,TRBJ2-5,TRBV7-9,TGTGCCAGCAGCTATGGGCCTAGCGGGGGGACACAAGAGACCCAGTACTTC,CASSYGPSGGTQETQYF
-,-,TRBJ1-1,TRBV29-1,TGCAGCGTGCTTCACACTGAAGCTTTCTTT,CSVLHTEAFF
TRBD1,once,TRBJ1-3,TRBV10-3,TGTGCCATCACTGGGACAGGGGGCAGCTCTGGAAACACCATATATTTT,CAITGTGGSSGNTIYF
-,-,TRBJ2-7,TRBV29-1,TGCAGCGTTGAAGAATCAGGCTACGAGCAGTACTTC,CSVEESGYEQYF
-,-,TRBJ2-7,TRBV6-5,TGTGCCAGCACCGTAGACGCAACCCACTACGAGCAGTACTTC,CASTVDATHYEQYF
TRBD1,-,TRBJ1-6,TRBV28,TGTGCCAGCAGAGGGACAGGGGCTTCACCCCTCCACTTT,CASRGTGASPLHF
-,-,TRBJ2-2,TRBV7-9,TGTGCCAGCAGCTTGGGGGCGGGCCTTGCGAACACCGGGGAGCTGTTTTTT,CASSLGAGLANTGELFF
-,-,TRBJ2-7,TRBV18,TGTGCCAGCTCACGGGCAGGACCTGCGAACGAGCAGTACTTC,CASSRAGPANEQYF
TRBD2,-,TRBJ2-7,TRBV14,TGTGCCAGCAGCACCCGGACTAGTAGCCACGAGCAGTACTTC,CASSTRTSSHEQYF
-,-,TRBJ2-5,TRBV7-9,TGTGTCAGCAGCTTCCCTCGGGGACGGGAAGAGACCCAGTACTTC,CVSSFPRGREETQYF